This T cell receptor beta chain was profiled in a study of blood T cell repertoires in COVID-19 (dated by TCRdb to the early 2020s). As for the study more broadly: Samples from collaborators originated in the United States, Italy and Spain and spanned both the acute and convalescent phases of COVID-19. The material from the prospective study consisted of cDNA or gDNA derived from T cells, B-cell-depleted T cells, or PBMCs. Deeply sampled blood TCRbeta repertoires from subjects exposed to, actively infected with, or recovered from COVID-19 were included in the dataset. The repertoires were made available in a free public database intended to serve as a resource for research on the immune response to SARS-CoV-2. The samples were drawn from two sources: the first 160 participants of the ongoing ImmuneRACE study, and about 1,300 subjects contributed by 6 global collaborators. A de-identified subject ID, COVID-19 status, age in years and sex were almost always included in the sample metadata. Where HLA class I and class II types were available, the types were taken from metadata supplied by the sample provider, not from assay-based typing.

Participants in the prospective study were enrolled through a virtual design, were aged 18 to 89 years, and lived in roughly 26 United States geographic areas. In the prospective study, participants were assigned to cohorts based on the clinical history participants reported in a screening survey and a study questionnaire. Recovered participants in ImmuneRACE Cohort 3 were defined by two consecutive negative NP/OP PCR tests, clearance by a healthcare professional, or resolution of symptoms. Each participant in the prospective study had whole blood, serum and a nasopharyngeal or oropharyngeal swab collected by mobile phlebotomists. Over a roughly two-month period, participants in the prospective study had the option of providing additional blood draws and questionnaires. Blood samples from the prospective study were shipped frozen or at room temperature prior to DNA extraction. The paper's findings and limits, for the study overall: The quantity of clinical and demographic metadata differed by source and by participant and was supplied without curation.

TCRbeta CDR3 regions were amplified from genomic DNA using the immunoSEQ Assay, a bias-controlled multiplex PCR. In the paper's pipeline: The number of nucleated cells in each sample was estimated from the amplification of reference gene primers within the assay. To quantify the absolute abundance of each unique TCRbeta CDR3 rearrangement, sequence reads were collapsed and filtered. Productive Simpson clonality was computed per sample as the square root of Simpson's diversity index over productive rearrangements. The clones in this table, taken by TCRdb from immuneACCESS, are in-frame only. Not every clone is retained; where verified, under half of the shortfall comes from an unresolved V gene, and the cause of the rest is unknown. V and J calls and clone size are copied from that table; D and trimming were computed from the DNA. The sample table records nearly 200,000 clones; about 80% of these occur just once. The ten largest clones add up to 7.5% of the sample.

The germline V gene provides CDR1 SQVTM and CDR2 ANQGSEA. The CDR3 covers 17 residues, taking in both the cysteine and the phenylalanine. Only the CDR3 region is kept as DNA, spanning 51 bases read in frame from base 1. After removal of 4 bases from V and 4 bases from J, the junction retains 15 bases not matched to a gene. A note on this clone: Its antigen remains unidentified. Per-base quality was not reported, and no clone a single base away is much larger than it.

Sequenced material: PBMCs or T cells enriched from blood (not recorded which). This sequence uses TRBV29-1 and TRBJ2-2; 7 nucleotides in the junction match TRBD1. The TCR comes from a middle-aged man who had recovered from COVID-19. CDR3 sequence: CSVVTLDRAAVTGELFF. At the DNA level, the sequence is TGCAGCGTTGTCACCCTAGACAGGGCCGCTGTCACCGGGGAGCTGTTTTTT.